Shown below are 3 T cell receptor beta chains from a single sample sequenced in a study of blood T cell repertoires in COVID-19. The protocol was immunoSEQ multiplex PCR, while the TCRdb copy is restricted to in-frame clones and leaves out a portion. The table has about 230,000 clones, 88% seen once; the top ten hold roughly 2.4%. What was sequenced was PBMCs or T cells enriched from blood (not recorded which). These receptors were obtained from a woman aged 40-49 years with acute COVID-19.

This sequence joins TRBV7-8 and TRBJ2-7, with D unclear. V shed 1 base and J shed 0 bases, with 16 bases lying between them. Germline V gene sequence: CDR1 SGHVS, CDR2 FQNEAQ. The CDR3 runs to 17 residues. CDR3 coding DNA: TGTGCCAGCAGCTTAGGGAACAACTATCCCCCCTCCTACGAGCAGTACGTC. Amino acids: CASSLGNNYPPSYEQYV.

The chain carries TRBV28 and TRBJ2-5, with 9 bases matching TRBD2. There are 18 residues in the CDR3. J was trimmed by 5 bases and V by 6 bases; bases with no gene match: 19. Germline lookup yields CDR1 MDHEN and CDR2 SYDVKM. CDR3 sequence reads: CASRPPRVAGASGETQYF. The CDR3, as DNA: TGTGCCAGCAGGCCCCCAAGAGTAGCGGGAGCCTCCGGGGAGACCCAGTACTTC.

For this clone: The junction differs from germline at one of its ends, possibly a read error. The chain couples TRBV18 to TRBJ1-1, with 11 bases lining up with TRBD1. CDR3 length equals 13 residues. Germline V lookup: CDR1 KGHSH, CDR2 LQKENI. The CDR3 DNA follows: TGCGCCAGCTCACGGGACAGGGGGGCTGAAGCTTTCTTT. Its translation: CASSRDRGAEAFF.